This T cell receptor (beta chain) was identified in a study of Ad26.COV2.S vaccination and SARS-CoV-2 variants. Study summary: Administration of Ad26.COV2.S was intramuscular, either once or twice 56 days apart.

The treatment is: 15 to 20 received Ad26.COV2.S at low or high dose, single or two shots; roughly 5 received placebo; per-sample allocation not given. The investigators took samples on day 63 after the first vaccine or placebo injection. General study findings and limits: It was vaccine recipients, not placebo recipients, who had the higher spike-specific TCR breadth. The authors reported substantial breadth in spike-specific CD8+ and CD4+ T cell responses after vaccination.

A word on this clone: The antigen remains undetermined.

This table comes from immunoSEQ multiplex PCR, and its TCRdb copy is limited to in-frame clones, with some not included. The sample lists 350,000 to 600,000 clones, approximately 90% occurring once. The germline V gene has CDR1 SQVTM and CDR2 ANQGSEA. V shed 7 bases and J 5 bases; nucleotides not matched to a gene: 8. The CDR3 covers 13 residues. The clonotype originates from a person aged 18 to 59 who received the Ad26.COV2.S COVID-19 vaccine or a placebo. The chain employs TRBV29-1 and TRBJ1-1; 9 nucleotides agree with TRBD1. The sample in question was peripheral blood, obtained in a trial of Ad26.COV2.S vaccine versus placebo. CDR3 DNA sequence: TGCAGCGCCCGGGACAGGGATAAGACTGAAGCTTTCTTT. It codes for CSARDRDKTEAFF.